The 2 T cell receptor beta chains listed next were all sequenced from one sample in a study of shared clonotypes between healthy human individuals. Data came from immunoSEQ multiplex PCR; TCRdb stores just in-frame clones and leaves some out. In the table there are roughly 700,000 clones, 74% of which are singletons. Material for sequencing was memory CD4+ T cells sorted from blood. Documented subset: CD45RA-negative fraction. These receptors were taken from a woman in her twenties or thirties in good health.

The chain has TRBV19 and TRBJ1-6; 8 nucleotides match TRBD1. J gave up 8 bases and V 5 bases, and 8 bases lay outside the gene matches. Germline V lookup: CDR1 LNHDA, CDR2 SQIVND (reference sequence). The CDR3 spans 15 residues. This chain's CDR3 is CASSPRTGGDSPLHF. CDR3 bases: TGTGCCAGTAGTCCCAGAACAGGGGGTGATTCACCCCTCCACTTT. The variable domain in full, completed from reference TRBV19 and TRBJ1-6, reads DGGITQSPKYLFRKEGQNVTLSCEQNLNHDAMYWYRQDPGQGLRLIYYSQIVNDFQKGDIAEGYSVSREKKESFPLTVTSAQKNPTAFYLCASSPRTGGDSPLHFGNGTRLTVT.

The chain couples TRBV6-8 to TRBJ2-6, with no clear D. Trimming pared 3 bases from V and 3 bases from J, leaving 21 bases between. The CDR3 runs 19 residues. Germline V gene lookup returns CDR1 MNHGY and CDR2 SAAAGT. CDR3 region: CASSYSLPSPGNGANVLTF. In DNA, the CDR3 is TGTGCCAGCAGTTATTCCTTACCTTCGCCTGGCAATGGGGCCAACGTCCTGACTTTC.